This record looks at one T cell receptor (beta chain) sequence and its context. CDR1 is SEHNR, CDR2 FQNEAQ, per germline (reference sequence). This CDR3 is 15 amino acids long. Trimming removed 2 bases at V and 7 bases at J, with 14 bases between. This sample stems from a study of T cell responses to AZD1222 COVID-19 vaccine. Sequencing was performed with immunoSEQ multiplex PCR; in TCRdb, only in-frame clones are kept and a portion is missing. The table lists over 90,000 clones, roughly 91% of them singletons. The TCR sequence derives from an adult in good health. The source was peripheral blood, collected on day 0 of AZD1222 vaccination. V is TRBV7-9 and J is TRBJ1-4; D gene ambiguous. CDR3 protein: CASSLKTGGGEKLFF. The CDR3 nucleotides read TGTGCCAGCAGCTTAAAAACGGGAGGAGGTGAAAAACTGTTTTTT. The variable domain in full, completed from reference TRBV7-9 and TRBJ1-4, reads DTGVSQNPRHKITKRGQNVTFRCDPISEHNRLYWYRQTLGQGPEFLTYFQNEAQLEKSRLLSDRFSAERPKGSFSTLEIQRTEQGDSAMYLCASSLKTGGGEKLFFGSGTQLSVL.